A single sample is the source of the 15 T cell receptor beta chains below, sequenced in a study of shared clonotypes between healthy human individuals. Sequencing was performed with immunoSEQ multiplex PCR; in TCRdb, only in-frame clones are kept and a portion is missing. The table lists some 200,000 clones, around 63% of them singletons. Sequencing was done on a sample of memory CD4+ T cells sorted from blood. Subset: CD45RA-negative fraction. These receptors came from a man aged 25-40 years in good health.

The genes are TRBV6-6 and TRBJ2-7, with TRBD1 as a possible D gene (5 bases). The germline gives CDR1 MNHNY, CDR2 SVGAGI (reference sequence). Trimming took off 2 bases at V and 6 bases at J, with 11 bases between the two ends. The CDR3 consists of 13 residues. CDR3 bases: TGTGCCAGCAGTTACCAAGACAGATCCGAGCAGTACTTC. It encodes CASSYQDRSEQYF.

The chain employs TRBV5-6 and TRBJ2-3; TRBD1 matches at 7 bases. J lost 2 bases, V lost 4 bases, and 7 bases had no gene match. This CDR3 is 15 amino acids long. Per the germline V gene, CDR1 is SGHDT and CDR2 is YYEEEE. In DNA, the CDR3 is TGTGCCAGCAGCCCGGGACAGACCCACACAGATACGCAGTATTTT. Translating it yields CASSPGQTHTDTQYF.

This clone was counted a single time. CDR3 amino acids: CASTPGTADSNQPQHF. The CDR3 nucleotides are TGTGCCAGCACCCCCGGGACTGCAGATAGCAATCAGCCCCAGCATTTT. This chain connects TRBV18 to TRBJ1-5; D might be TRBD1 (5 bases). The CDR3 totals 16 residues. Trimming stripped 8 bases from V and 0 bases from J, with 17 bases between. Germline CDR1 reads KGHSH; CDR2 reads LQKENI.

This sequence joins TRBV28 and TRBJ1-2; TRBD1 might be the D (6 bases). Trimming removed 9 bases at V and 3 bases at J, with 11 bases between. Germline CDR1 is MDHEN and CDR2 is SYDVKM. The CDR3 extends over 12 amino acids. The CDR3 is CASSHRDYGYTF. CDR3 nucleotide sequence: TGTGCCAGTTCCCACAGGGACTATGGCTACACCTTC.

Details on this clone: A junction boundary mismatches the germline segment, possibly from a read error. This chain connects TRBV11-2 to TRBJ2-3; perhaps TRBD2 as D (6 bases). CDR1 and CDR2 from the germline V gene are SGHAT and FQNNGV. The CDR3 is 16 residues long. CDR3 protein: CASSFSSASGTYTQYF. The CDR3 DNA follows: TGTGCCAGCAGCTTCTCTAGCGCTAGTGGCACATATACGCAGTATTTT.

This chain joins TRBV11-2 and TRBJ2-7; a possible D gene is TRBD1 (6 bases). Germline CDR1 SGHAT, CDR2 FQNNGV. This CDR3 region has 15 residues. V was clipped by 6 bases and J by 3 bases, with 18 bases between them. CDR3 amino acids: CASSQQGRRYYEQYF. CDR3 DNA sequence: TGTGCCAGCAGTCAACAGGGTCGGAGGTACTACGAGCAGTACTTC.

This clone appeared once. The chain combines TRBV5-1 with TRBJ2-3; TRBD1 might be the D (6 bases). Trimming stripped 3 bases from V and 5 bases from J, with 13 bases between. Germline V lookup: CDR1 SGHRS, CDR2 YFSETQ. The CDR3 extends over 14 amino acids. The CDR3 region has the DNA TGCGCCAGCAGCTCATCAAACAGGGAAGATACGCAGTATTTT. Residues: CASSSSNREDTQYF.

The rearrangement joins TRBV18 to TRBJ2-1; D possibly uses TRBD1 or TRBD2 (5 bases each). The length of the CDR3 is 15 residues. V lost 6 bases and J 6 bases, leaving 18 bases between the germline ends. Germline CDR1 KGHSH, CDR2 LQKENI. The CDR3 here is CASSPAGTPLNEQFF. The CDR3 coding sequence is TGTGCCAGCTCCCCTGCCGGGACCCCCCTCAATGAGCAGTTCTTC. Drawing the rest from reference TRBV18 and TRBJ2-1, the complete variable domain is NAGVMQNPRHLVRRRGQEARLRCSPMKGHSHVYWYRQLPEEGLKFMVYLQKENIIDESGMPKERFSAEFPKEGPSILRIQQVVRGDSAAYFCASSPAGTPLNEQFFGPGTRLTVL.

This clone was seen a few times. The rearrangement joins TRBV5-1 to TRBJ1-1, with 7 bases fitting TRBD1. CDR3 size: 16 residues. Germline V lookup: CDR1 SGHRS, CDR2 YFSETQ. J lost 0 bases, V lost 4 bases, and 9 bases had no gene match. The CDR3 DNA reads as TGCGCCAGCAGCACAGGGGTGGGACAGATGAACACTGAAGCTTTCTTT. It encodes CASSTGVGQMNTEAFF.

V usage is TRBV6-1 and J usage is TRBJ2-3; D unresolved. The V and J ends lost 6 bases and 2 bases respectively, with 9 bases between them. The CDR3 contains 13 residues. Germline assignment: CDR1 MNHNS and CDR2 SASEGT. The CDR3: CASSGRNTDTQYF. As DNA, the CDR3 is TGTGCCAGCAGCGGCAGAAACACAGATACGCAGTATTTT.

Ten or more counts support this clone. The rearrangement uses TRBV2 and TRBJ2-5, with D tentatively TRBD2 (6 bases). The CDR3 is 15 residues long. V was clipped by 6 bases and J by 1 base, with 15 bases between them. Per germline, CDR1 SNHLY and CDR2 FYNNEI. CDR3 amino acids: CASRSSPGGQETQYF. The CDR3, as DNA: TGTGCCAGCAGAAGTTCCCCCGGGGGCCAAGAGACCCAGTACTTC.

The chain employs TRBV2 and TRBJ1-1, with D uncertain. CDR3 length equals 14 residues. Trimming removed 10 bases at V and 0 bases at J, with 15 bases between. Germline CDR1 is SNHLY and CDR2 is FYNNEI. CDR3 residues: CAKFFRSLNTEAFF. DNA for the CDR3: TGTGCCAAGTTTTTCAGGAGCCTGAACACTGAAGCTTTCTTT.

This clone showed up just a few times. Here the CDR3 reads CASSERAYNEQFF. As DNA, the CDR3 is TGCGCCAGCAGTGAGCGGGCTTACAATGAGCAGTTCTTC. The chain joins TRBV10-2 to TRBJ2-1; D call uncertain. Per germline, CDR1 WSHSY and CDR2 SAAADI. The CDR3 sequence is 13 residues long. V was pared by 2 bases and J by 4 bases, with 6 bases between.

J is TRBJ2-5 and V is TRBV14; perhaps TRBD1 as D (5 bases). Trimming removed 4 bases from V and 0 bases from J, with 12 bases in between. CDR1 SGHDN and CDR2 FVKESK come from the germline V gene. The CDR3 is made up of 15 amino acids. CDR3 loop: CASSPLQGYQETQYF. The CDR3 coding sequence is TGTGCCAGCAGCCCCCTCCAGGGATACCAAGAGACCCAGTACTTC.

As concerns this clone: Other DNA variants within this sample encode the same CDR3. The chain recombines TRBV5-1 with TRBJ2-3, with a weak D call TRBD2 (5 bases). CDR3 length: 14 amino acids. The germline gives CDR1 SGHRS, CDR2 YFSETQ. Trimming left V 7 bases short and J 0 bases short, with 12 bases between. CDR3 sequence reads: CASLRGGSTDTQYF. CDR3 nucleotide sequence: TGCGCCAGCCTCCGCGGCGGGAGCACAGATACGCAGTATTTT.